The 21 T cell receptor beta chains in this list originate from one sample, sequenced in a study of CD8 T cells in Susac syndrome. Random hexamers were used to reverse transcribe 0.5 to 1 ug of RNA. One entry per CDR3 protein, called by TCRdb with MiXCR from the immunoSEQ multiplex PCR reads. The profile shows approximately 200,000 distinct CDR3 sequences, approximately 95% of them singletons. The sequencing input was CD4+ T cells from PBMCs. The receptors derive from a human donor with multiple sclerosis.

This clonotype has only one observation. V and J are TRBV6-5 and TRBJ1-1, with D unclear. The CDR3 is 13 residues long. CDR1 MNHEY and CDR2 SVGAGI come from the germline V gene. Trimming removed 2 bases at V and 5 bases at J, with 9 bases between. The CDR3 region has the DNA TGTGCCAGCAGTTACCTACTTTGGACTGAAGCTTTCTTT. It translates to CASSYLLWTEAFF.

The V call is TRBV7-3, the J call TRBJ2-3; D is perhaps TRBD1 (5 bases). The CDR3 sequence is 13 residues long. Looked up from germline, CDR1 is SGHTA and CDR2 is FQGTGA. V dropped 3 bases and J dropped 3 bases, with 7 bases sitting between them. The CDR3 nucleotides read TGTGCCAGCAGCTTCAGGGTTACAGATACGCAGTATTTT. It specifies CASSFRVTDTQYF.

The CDR3 sequence is CASSLGQGTDTQYF. CDR3 bases: TGTGCCAGCAGTTTAGGGCAGGGGACAGATACGCAGTATTTT. J is TRBJ2-3 and V is TRBV28; tentatively, D is TRBD1 (6 bases). Germline lookup yields CDR1 MDHEN and CDR2 SYDVKM. The CDR3 totals 14 residues. Between the trimmed V and J ends, which lost 2 bases and 3 bases, there was a span of 9 bases.

This chain uses TRBV6-5 with TRBJ2-5; TRBD2 aligns across 8 bases. The V gene end was trimmed by 2 bases and the J gene end by 1 base; junction bases not matched to a gene: 6. The CDR3 is made up of 16 amino acids. Per germline, CDR1 MNHEY and CDR2 SVGAGI. Written as DNA, the CDR3 is TGTGCCAGCAGTTACCTCGGCGGGGGGTCCCAAGAGACCCAGTACTTC. As protein: CASSYLGGGSQETQYF.

This chain uses TRBV5-1 with TRBJ1-1; perhaps TRBD1 as D (5 bases). This CDR3 is built from 16 residues. Germline V gives CDR1 SGHRS, CDR2 YFSETQ. V was pared by 4 bases and J by 1 base, with 17 bases between. The DNA for the CDR3 is TGCGCCAGCAGCCCTGGTGGCACTCAGGGGAACACTGAAGCTTTCTTT. Translated: CASSPGGTQGNTEAFF.

V and J are TRBV12-3 or TRBV12-4 and TRBJ1-5; D is uncertain. V lost 0 bases and J lost 10, with 10 bases in between. The CDR3 runs to 13 residues. For the CDR3, the DNA is TGTGCCAGCAGTTTAGCGCCAGCCCAACCCCAGCATTTT. Its protein product is CASSLAPAQPQHF.

The chain links TRBV5-1 to TRBJ1-1; 9 nucleotides match TRBD1. Looked up from germline, CDR1 is SGHRS and CDR2 is YFSETQ. The CDR3 is 13 residues long. J gave up 6 bases and V 5 bases, and 5 bases lay outside the gene matches. DNA of the CDR3: TGCGCCAGCAGACGGGACAGGGAGGCTGAAGCTTTCTTT. Translated: CASRRDREAEAFF.

V gene TRBV5-4 combines with J gene TRBJ2-1; D is ambiguous. Trimming left V 2 bases short and J 7 bases short, with 13 bases between. Germline CDR1 reads SGHNT; CDR2 reads YYREEE (reference sequence). The CDR3 length is 14 residues. The CDR3 sequence: CASSFDTTRNEQFF. DNA of the CDR3: TGTGCCAGCAGCTTTGACACGACGCGGAATGAGCAGTTCTTC. Filled out from reference TRBV5-4 and TRBJ2-1, the complete variable domain reads ETGVTQSPTHLIKTRGQQVTLRCSSQSGHNTVSWYQQALGQGPQFIFQYYREEENGRGNFPPRFSGLQFPNYSSELNVNALELDDSALYLCASSFDTTRNEQFFGPGTRLTVL.

The sample holds one count of this clonotype. The genes are TRBV6-5 and TRBJ2-1, with 9 bases that match TRBD2. The germline V gene has CDR1 MNHEY and CDR2 SVGAGI. V lost 6 bases and J lost 1; bases outside the gene matches: 4. CDR3 size: 15 residues. CDR3 region: CASSGRGGSYNEQFF. In DNA, the CDR3 is TGTGCCAGCAGCGGGCGGGGGGGATCCTACAATGAGCAGTTCTTC.

CDR3 DNA: TGCAGTGCCGGCCAGGGGAACTATGGCTACACCTTC. Residues: CSAGQGNYGYTF. The chain combines TRBV29-1 with TRBJ1-2; D is possibly TRBD1 (6 bases). CDR3 length equals 12 residues. Germline CDR1 SQVTM, CDR2 ANQGSEA. The full variable domain, completed using reference TRBV29-1 and TRBJ1-2, is SAVISQKPSRDICQRGTSLTIQCQVDSQVTMMFWYRQQPGQSLTLIATANQGSEATYESGFVIDKFPISRPNLTFSTLTVSNMSPEDSSIYLCSAGQGNYGYTFGSGTRLTVV.

The chain combines TRBV5-6 with TRBJ2-1, with 9 bases aligning to TRBD1. Germline CDR1 and CDR2: SGHDT and YYEEEE. CDR3 length: 15 amino acids. V shed 1 base, J shed 8 bases, and the junction held 7 bases outside the gene matches. CDR3 sequence (DNA): TGTGCCAGCAGCTTGACAGGGGGCATGATGGATGAGCAGTTCTTC. As protein: CASSLTGGMMDEQFF.

The V gene is TRBV5-1, the J gene TRBJ1-1; D is ambiguous. V was shortened by 4 bases and J by 0 bases, with 10 bases between the two germline ends. This CDR3 has 14 amino acids. From germline, CDR1 is SGHRS and CDR2 YFSETQ. The CDR3 reads CASSLTPMNTEAFF. In DNA form, the CDR3 reads TGCGCCAGCAGCCTAACACCGATGAACACTGAAGCTTTCTTT.

The rearrangement links TRBV3-1 to TRBJ2-3; D is uncertain. V was pared by 4 bases and J by 5 bases, with 16 bases between. This CDR3 spans 15 amino acids. Germline values: CDR1 LGHDT, CDR2 YNNKEL (reference sequence). The CDR3: CASSPPGLDRDTQYF. The DNA of the CDR3 is TGTGCCAGCAGCCCCCCAGGCCTCGATAGAGATACGCAGTATTTT.

V is TRBV21-1 and J is TRBJ2-7; the D call of TRBD2 is as the table states it, not checked on the DNA. TRBV21-1 corresponds to a pseudogene. The CDR3 consists of 11 residues. DNA for the CDR3: TGTGCCAGCGCTAGGGTTCTCGAGCAGTACGTC. This encodes CASARVLEQYV.

The chain recombines TRBV2 with TRBJ2-1; unclear D gene. Germline V gives CDR1 SNHLY, CDR2 FYNNEI. V was pared by 9 bases and J by 4 bases, with 7 bases between. The CDR3 is 11 amino acids. In DNA form, the CDR3 reads TGTGCCAGGACGGCTTACAATGAGCAGTTCTTC. It is translated as CARTAYNEQFF.

The chain carries TRBV9 and TRBJ1-2, with D unresolved. Trimming stripped 0 bases from V and 1 base from J, with 7 bases between. Per the germline V gene, CDR1 is SGDLS and CDR2 is YYNGEE. This CDR3 is 14 amino acids long. The CDR3 coding sequence is TGTGCCAGCAGCGTAGGGGAGGGTAACTATGGCTACACCTTC. Its translation is CASSVGEGNYGYTF.

The chain combines TRBV27 with TRBJ2-5; TRBD1 might be the D (6 bases). The CDR3 is 14 amino acids. V was cut by 0 bases and J by 5 bases, with 10 bases left in between. In germline, CDR1 is MNHEY, CDR2 SMNVEV (reference sequence). The CDR3 loop is CASSLSQGPETQYF. CDR3 nucleotide sequence: TGTGCCAGCAGTTTATCTCAGGGGCCGGAGACCCAGTACTTC.

This clonotype was observed a single time. This rearrangement joins TRBV9 to TRBJ1-2, with TRBD1 as a possible D gene (5 bases). The CDR3 spans 14 residues. The V end was cut by 5 bases, the J end by 2 bases, with 13 bases between. Germline V CDR1 and CDR2: SGDLS, YYNGEE. The CDR3: CASRPSGGNYGYTF. In DNA form, the CDR3 reads TGTGCCAGCAGGCCTTCTGGGGGGAACTATGGCTACACCTTC.

The chain's CDR3 is CASSRSLGPETQYF. The CDR3 bases are TGTGCCAGCAGCAGAAGTTTGGGGCCAGAGACCCAGTACTTC. The chain carries TRBV9 and TRBJ2-5; D is perhaps TRBD1 (5 bases). Trimming removed 4 bases from V and 4 bases from J, with 14 bases in between. The CDR3 extends over 14 amino acids. Germline CDR1 and CDR2: SGDLS and YYNGEE. Drawing the rest from reference TRBV9 and TRBJ2-5, the complete variable domain is DSGVTQTPKHLITATGQRVTLRCSPRSGDLSVYWYQQSLDQGLQFLIQYYNGEERAKGNILERFSAQQFPDLHSELNLSSLELGDSALYFCASSRSLGPETQYFGPGTRLLVL.

The V and J genes are TRBV5-4 and TRBJ2-5; 7 positions match TRBD2. V dropped 6 bases and J dropped 5; count of bases not matched to a gene: 16. The germline V gene encodes CDR1 SGHNT and CDR2 YYREEE (reference sequence). The CDR3 totals 16 residues. The CDR3 loop reads CASTTRDGGEGETQYF. The DNA of the CDR3 is TGTGCCAGCACCACCCGTGACGGAGGGGAGGGGGAGACCCAGTACTTC. Using reference TRBV5-4 and TRBJ2-5 for the parts outside the CDR3, the full variable domain is ETGVTQSPTHLIKTRGQQVTLRCSSQSGHNTVSWYQQALGQGPQFIFQYYREEENGRGNFPPRFSGLQFPNYSSELNVNALELDDSALYLCASTTRDGGEGETQYFGPGTRLLVL.

Notes on this clonotype: Mismatch with germline at one junction end may stem from a read error. The CDR3 nucleotides read TGTGCCTGGAGCGCCGGGACAGGCAGGTCCTTT. Translating it yields CAWSAGTGRSF. The gene calls are TRBV30 and TRBJ1-5; TRBD1 agrees at 8 bases. The CDR3 runs 11 residues. CDR1 and CDR2 (germline): GTSNPN, SVGIG (reference sequence).